This T cell receptor (beta chain) was profiled in a study of graft-versus-host responses after intestinal transplantation. About the research overall: Each recipient received a multivisceral, liver-intestinal, or isolated intestinal graft. Induction using anti-thymocyte globulin, followed by tacrolimus and steroids for 3 to 4 years, was given to all recipients. General study results and limits: Elevated graft-versus-host to host-versus-graft clonal ratios in allografts were recorded for patients with graft-donor T cell macrochimerism.

Germline V gene sequence: CDR1 MGHDK, CDR2 SYGVNS. J lost 2 bases, V lost 3 bases, and 6 bases had no gene match. The CDR3 has 16 amino acids. In its sample, this clone was seen once. Its specificity is unknown. Generated by immunoSEQ multiplex PCR, the TCRdb table keeps only in-frame clones and is missing some. This table has roughly 93,000 clones, 90% to 95% appearing once. The sequenced sample was unstimulated CD8+ T cells sorted from spleen or lymph node cells, obtained before intestinal transplant. The sequence was obtained from a human donor who received an intestinal transplant. The chain combines TRBV25-1 with TRBJ2-2, with 7 positions matching TRBD1. This CDR3 reads CASSDPGTDNTGELFF. Written as DNA, the CDR3 is TGTGCCAGCAGTGACCCCGGGACAGATAACACCGGGGAGCTGTTTTTT.